The 8 T cell receptor beta chains given below trace back to one sample, sequenced in a study of Ad26.COV2.S vaccination and SARS-CoV-2 variants. Sequenced by immunoSEQ multiplex PCR; TCRdb stores in-frame clones only, minus some. The data hold about 420,000 clones, with approximately 90% observed a single time. Treatment in this sample: around 19 received Ad26.COV2.S at low or high dose, single or two shots; about 5 received placebo; per-sample allocation not given. Specimens were obtained on day 63 following the first vaccine or placebo injection. The sequences come from peripheral blood, collected in a trial of Ad26.COV2.S vaccine versus placebo. All receptors come from a person aged 18-60 years who received the Ad26.COV2.S COVID-19 vaccine or a placebo.

This chain links TRBV15 with TRBJ2-7; 8 nucleotides line up with TRBD1. This CDR3 has 16 residues. Germline CDR1 and CDR2: LNHNV and YYDKDF (reference sequence). After removal of 1 base from V and 2 bases from J, the junction contained 7 bases not matched to a gene. The CDR3, as DNA: TGTGCCACCAGCAGAGGTTCGGGACAGGTAGCCTACGAGCAGTACTTC. This codes for CATSRGSGQVAYEQYF. The full variable domain, in which reference TRBV15 and TRBJ2-7 provide the parts outside the CDR3, is DAMVIQNPRYQVTQFGKPVTLSCSQTLNHNVMYWYQQKSSQAPKLLFHYYDKDFNNEADTPDNFQSRRPNTSFCFLDIRSPGLGDTAMYLCATSRGSGQVAYEQYFGPGTRLTVT.

The V and J genes are TRBV12-3 or TRBV12-4 and TRBJ1-6, with D perhaps matching TRBD1 (5 bases). Between the trimmed V and J ends, which lost 8 bases and 11 bases, there was a span of 13 bases. The CDR3 contains 12 residues. CDR3 in DNA: TGTGCCAGCTGGGGGAGGGGTACACCCCTCCACTTT. Translating gives CASWGRGTPLHF.

The table lists this clone with a count of one. The chain has TRBV7-9 and TRBJ1-2; 7 nucleotides agree with TRBD1. The length of the CDR3 is 13 residues. V lost 3 bases, J lost 2 bases, and 0 bases stayed unmatched. Germline CDR1 and CDR2: SEHNR and FQNEAQ (reference sequence). In nucleotides, the CDR3 is TGTGCCAGCAGCTTCAGGGGGAACTATGGCTACACCTTC. Its translation is CASSFRGNYGYTF.

The chain joins TRBV6-5 to TRBJ2-5; D is possibly TRBD2 (6 bases). This CDR3 spans 12 amino acids. The germline CDR1 and CDR2 sequences are MNHEY and SVGAGI. V was pared by 6 bases and J by 5 bases, with 10 bases between. CDR3 DNA: TGTGCCAGCAGCCTCCGGGGGGAGACCCAGTACTTC. This codes for CASSLRGETQYF.

This clone appeared a single time. The chain carries TRBV11-2 and TRBJ2-1; 8 bases map to TRBD2. The germline CDR1 and CDR2 sequences are SGHAT and FQNNGV. The CDR3 consists of 15 residues. V shed 5 bases and J 7 bases; nucleotides not matched to a gene: 10. CDR3 in DNA: TGTGCCAGCAGCAACATCCGCGGGGGGATGAATGAGCAGTTCTTC. Its protein product is CASSNIRGGMNEQFF.

The chain is built from TRBV4-2 and TRBJ1-3, with TRBD1 matching 7 bases. V lost 4 bases and J lost 0; bases outside the gene matches: 6. Germline-derived CDR1 and CDR2 are LGHNA and YNFKEQ. This CDR3 is 16 amino acids long. In DNA form, the CDR3 reads TGTGCCAGCAGCCTAGGGGGCCCATACTCTGGAAACACCATATATTTT. Translating gives CASSLGGPYSGNTIYF.

The chain is built from TRBV5-4 and TRBJ2-7; a weak D match, TRBD2 (5 bases). CDR1 SGHNT and CDR2 YYREEE come from the germline V gene (reference sequence). The V gene lost 5 bases and the J gene lost 6 bases, with 18 bases spanning the gap. The CDR3 runs to 14 residues. The CDR3 region has the DNA TGTGCCAGCAGTTCTCTGGGGAGCCAAACCGAGCAGTACTTC. Its protein product is CASSSLGSQTEQYF.

The chain couples TRBV27 to TRBJ1-2; D uncertain. Germline values: CDR1 MNHEY, CDR2 SMNVEV (reference sequence). V was trimmed by 6 bases and J by 7 bases, leaving 24 bases between them. This CDR3 is built from 16 residues. CDR3 sequence reads: CASSPRLSQSTAGYTF. CDR3 DNA: TGTGCCAGCAGCCCCCGTTTGTCACAGTCAACCGCTGGCTACACCTTC.